These 14 T cell receptor beta chains were sequenced from one sample in a study of blood T cell repertoires in COVID-19. The protocol was immunoSEQ multiplex PCR, while the TCRdb copy is restricted to in-frame clones and leaves out a portion. The sample shows about 44,000 clones, 75% to 90% of them seen only once. The sequencing input was peripheral blood. These receptor sequences come from a woman between 40 and 55 years old with acute or convalescent COVID-19.

This CDR3 reads CAWSPGLASGEQFF. DNA for the CDR3: TGTGCCTGGAGTCCGGGACTAGCCAGCGGTGAGCAGTTCTTC. V usage is TRBV30 and J usage is TRBJ2-1, with 9 bases lining up with TRBD2. The CDR3 loop spans 14 amino acids. Germline lookup yields CDR1 GTSNPN and CDR2 SVGIG (reference sequence). The V gene end was trimmed by 2 bases and the J gene end by 9 bases; junction bases not matched to a gene: 8.

The rearrangement joins TRBV29-1 to TRBJ2-5, with D perhaps matching TRBD2 (5 bases). The CDR3 sequence is 12 residues long. V lost 5 bases to trimming and J lost 6 bases, with 13 bases between them. Per germline, CDR1 SQVTM and CDR2 ANQGSEA. CDR3 nucleotides: TGCAGCGTTACAACTAGGGCCCAGACCCAGTACTTC. Translation gives CSVTTRAQTQYF.

This chain joins TRBV5-5 and TRBJ1-4; D is perhaps TRBD1 (5 bases). CDR3 length: 15 residues. The V end lost 2 bases, the J end lost 6 bases, and 14 bases lay between the germline ends. Looked up from germline, CDR1 is SGHKS and CDR2 is YYEKEE (reference sequence). In nucleotides, the CDR3 is TGTGCCAGCAGCTTTCAAGACAGCAATTATGAAAAACTGTTTTTT. It encodes CASSFQDSNYEKLFF. Full variable domain (rest looked up from reference TRBV5-5 and TRBJ1-4): DAGVTQSPTHLIKTRGQQVTLRCSPISGHKSVSWYQQVLGQGPQFIFQYYEKEERGRGNFPDRFSARQFPNYSSELNVNALLLGDSALYLCASSFQDSNYEKLFFGSGTQLSVL.

The V gene is TRBV6-1, the J gene TRBJ2-7; 15 nucleotides match TRBD2. The J segment lost 11 bases and the V segment lost 2 bases, leaving 7 bases of the junction unmatched. The germline V gene has CDR1 MNHNS and CDR2 SASEGT. The CDR3 sequence is 15 residues long. The CDR3 region is CASSESGTSGRFKYF. CDR3 bases: TGTGCCAGCAGTGAATCCGGGACTAGCGGGAGGTTCAAGTACTTC.

The chain links TRBV7-8 to TRBJ2-7, with a weak D call TRBD1 (6 bases). Trimming left V 3 bases short and J 2 bases short, with 17 bases between. The CDR3 is 16 residues long. Germline CDR1 SGHVS, CDR2 FQNEAQ. The CDR3 spells CASSFPLRQATYEQYF. For the CDR3, the DNA is TGTGCCAGCAGCTTTCCACTAAGACAGGCGACCTACGAGCAGTACTTC.

V and J are TRBV6-5 and TRBJ2-5; no clear D. The CDR3 length is 10 residues. V was cut by 7 bases and J by 5 bases, with 5 bases left in between. Per germline, CDR1 MNHEY and CDR2 SVGAGI. The CDR3 sequence: CASTRETQYF. The CDR3 nucleotides are TGTGCCAGCACTCGGGAGACCCAGTACTTC.

This clone has only a few counts. J is TRBJ1-1 and V is TRBV6-4, with 7 bases matching TRBD1. The trim removed 6 bases at V and 3 bases at J, leaving 7 bases unmatched. From germline, CDR1 is MRHNA and CDR2 SNTAGT. The CDR3 has 14 residues. CDR3 region: CASRSQGWDTEAFF. CDR3 DNA: TGTGCCAGCAGGTCACAGGGGTGGGACACTGAAGCTTTCTTT.

This chain connects TRBV7-9 to TRBJ2-4, with TRBD2 matching 9 bases. This CDR3 is 16 amino acids long. Germline CDR1 is SEHNR and CDR2 is FQNEAQ (reference sequence). After removal of 1 base from V and 4 bases from J, the junction contained 5 bases not matched to a gene. The CDR3 is CASSLVWREGKNIQYF. CDR3 in DNA: TGTGCCAGCAGCTTAGTTTGGCGGGAGGGAAAAAACATTCAGTACTTC. Combining the CDR3 with reference TRBV7-9 and TRBJ2-4 gives the whole variable domain DTGVSQNPRHKITKRGQNVTFRCDPISEHNRLYWYRQTLGQGPEFLTYFQNEAQLEKSRLLSDRFSAERPKGSFSTLEIQRTEQGDSAMYLCASSLVWREGKNIQYFGAGTRLSVL.

In DNA form, the CDR3 reads TGTGCCAGCAGTCCCGGACAGGGTGGGAACTATGGCTACACCTTC. It yields the protein CASSPGQGGNYGYTF. The gene calls are TRBV27 and TRBJ1-2; TRBD1 agrees at 8 bases. The CDR3 is made up of 15 amino acids. Germline assignment: CDR1 MNHEY and CDR2 SMNVEV (reference sequence). V dropped 5 bases and J dropped 2; count of bases not matched to a gene: 7.

The chain combines TRBV28 with TRBJ1-2; TRBD1 agrees at 12 bases. V gave up 6 bases and J gave up 6 bases; unmatched junction bases: 11. CDR1 and CDR2 from the germline V gene are MDHEN and SYDVKM. The CDR3 is 16 amino acids. Written as DNA, the CDR3 is TGTGCCAGCAGCTTAACCGGGACAGGGGGCGGGGATGGCTACACCTTC. Its protein is CASSLTGTGGGDGYTF.

This clone was recorded once. This rearrangement joins TRBV28 to TRBJ2-6; D is undetermined. With 5 bases removed from V and 0 bases from J, the gap between germline ends came to 5 bases. The CDR3 length is 14 residues. The germline V gene encodes CDR1 MDHEN and CDR2 SYDVKM. CDR3 coding DNA: TGTGCCAGCAGTCCCCACTCTGGGGCCAACGTCCTGACTTTC. Translating it yields CASSPHSGANVLTF.

A single count supports this clone. The chain is built from TRBV18 and TRBJ2-3; D is perhaps TRBD1 (5 bases). The length of the CDR3 is 15 residues. V shed 3 bases and J shed 3 bases, with 13 bases lying between them. Germline V gene sequence: CDR1 KGHSH, CDR2 LQKENI. The CDR3 spells CASSPGPGITDTQYF. CDR3 nucleotides: TGTGCCAGCTCACCGGGTCCAGGGATAACAGATACGCAGTATTTT. The full variable domain, completed using reference TRBV18 and TRBJ2-3, is NAGVMQNPRHLVRRRGQEARLRCSPMKGHSHVYWYRQLPEEGLKFMVYLQKENIIDESGMPKERFSAEFPKEGPSILRIQQVVRGDSAAYFCASSPGPGITDTQYFGPGTRLTVL.

The rearrangement links TRBV6-5 to TRBJ1-1; no clear D. Germline assignment: CDR1 MNHEY and CDR2 SVGAGI. CDR3 length: 13 amino acids. V was trimmed by 0 bases and J by 2 bases, leaving 4 bases between them. The CDR3 DNA follows: TGTGCCAGCAGTTACTCCTTAAACACTGAAGCTTTCTTT. As protein: CASSYSLNTEAFF.

V is TRBV7-9 and J is TRBJ2-7; 8 nucleotides match TRBD2. The V gene end was trimmed by 6 bases and the J gene end by 5 bases; junction bases not matched to a gene: 15. The CDR3 spans 16 residues. Germline CDR1 SEHNR, CDR2 FQNEAQ (reference sequence). The CDR3 is CASSKTPAGAIHEQYF. The CDR3 nucleotides read TGTGCCAGCAGTAAAACCCCAGCGGGAGCTATCCACGAGCAGTACTTC.